The TCR beta chain described here comes from a study of cytotoxic CD8 clonotypes in ibrutinib-treated CLL. General study results and limits: Clonality increased with ibrutinib response but returned toward baseline at progression.

The CDR3 covers 15 residues. V was cut by 2 bases and J by 4 bases, with 12 bases left in between. Germline CDR1 SGHTA, CDR2 FQGTGA. Profiled with immunoSEQ multiplex PCR; TCRdb holds only in-frame clones, not every one. Of 200,000 to 250,000 clones in the sample, 70% to 75% were seen once. Worth noting for this clone: Its specificity is unknown.

V and J are TRBV7-3 and TRBJ2-1; D not certain. The clonotype originates from a human donor with chronic lymphocytic leukemia. Material: PBMCs, obtained after 12 months of ibrutinib treatment. CDR3 residues: CASSLGLVVYNEQFF. The CDR3 bases are TGTGCCAGCAGCTTAGGTTTGGTTGTTTACAATGAGCAGTTCTTC.